This TCR beta chain was found in a study of blood T cell repertoires in COVID-19. TCRdb keeps only in-frame clones here, not all; method: immunoSEQ multiplex PCR. Seen here are about 130,000 clones, approximately 86% observed once, and the top ten hold 10% to 12%. Germline CDR1 reads GTSNPN; CDR2 reads SVGIG (reference sequence). V dropped 6 bases and J dropped 4; count of bases not matched to a gene: 11. CDR3 length: 14 residues. Seattle patient enrollment occurred during active infection, with longitudinal follow-up thereafter. The TCR comes from a woman aged 65 to 85 with COVID-19, enrolled during active disease. This chain joins TRBV30 and TRBJ1-1; 7 bases fit TRBD1. The sample was peripheral blood. CDR3 nucleotides: TGTGCCTGCCCCCTCCGACAGGGAGGCACTGAAGCTTTCTTT. Its translation is CACPLRQGGTEAFF.